These 14 T cell receptor beta chains came from one sample sequenced in a study of T cell therapy after organ transplantation. This table comes from immunoSEQ multiplex PCR, and its TCRdb copy is limited to in-frame clones, with some not included. The data show 15,000 to 20,000 clones, 81% seen once. Noted time point: 4-8 weeks after completion of therapy. The antigens of these receptors remain unknown. The source material was CD8+ T cells from blood, sampled after autologous CMV-specific T cell therapy. All receptors derive from a human patient who had received a solid organ transplant and had CMV disease. Some T cells may trace back to the graft donor.

The J gene is TRBJ2-2, the V gene TRBV25-1; 10 bases are shared with TRBD1. V shed 6 bases, J shed 3 bases, and the junction held 4 bases outside the gene matches. Germline lookup yields CDR1 MGHDK and CDR2 SYGVNS. This CDR3 contains 15 residues. CDR3 amino acids: CASRAGTGDTGELFF. Here the CDR3 DNA reads TGTGCCAGCAGAGCCGGGACAGGGGACACCGGGGAGCTGTTTTTT.

The rearrangement links TRBV10-3 to TRBJ2-5; D is undetermined. The CDR3 totals 12 residues. V was pared by 6 bases and J by 5 bases, with 10 bases between. From germline, CDR1 is ENHRY and CDR2 SYGVKD. The CDR3 DNA is TGTGCCATCAGCGGGCTCCGGGAGACCCAGTACTTC. Its protein product is CAISGLRETQYF.

The V and J genes are TRBV6-1 and TRBJ2-5; 8 nucleotides line up with TRBD2. The end of the DNA aligns better with TRBJ2-7, so the J call may be wrong. Germline-derived CDR1 and CDR2 are MNHNS and SASEGT. The CDR3 has 15 residues. The CDR3 DNA reads TGTGCCAGCAGCGTTTCTAGCGGGCGGGGTGACGAGCAGTACTTC. Amino acids: CASSVSSGRGDEQYF.

The chain joins TRBV7-9 to TRBJ1-4; 8 bases match TRBD1. The CDR3 is 13 amino acids. CDR1 and CDR2 (germline): SEHNR, FQNEAQ (reference sequence). Trimming cost V 5 bases and J 7 bases; bases outside gene matches: 3. The CDR3 DNA is TGTGCCAGCAGCCCAGACAGGGGTGAAAAACTGTTTTTT. It yields the protein CASSPDRGEKLFF.

V is TRBV29-1 and J is TRBJ2-1, with D perhaps TRBD2 (7 bases). This CDR3 comprises 17 residues. Trimming pared 2 bases from V and 9 bases from J, leaving 26 bases between. Germline values: CDR1 SQVTM, CDR2 ANQGSEA. CDR3 region: CSVERASTGGPVGEQFF. The CDR3 bases are TGCAGCGTTGAAAGGGCCAGCACCGGGGGGCCGGTGGGTGAGCAGTTCTTC.

The chain recombines TRBV4-3 with TRBJ2-1, with 8 bases matching TRBD1. Unmatched junction bases numbered 1, after V lost 3 bases and J lost 6 bases. The CDR3 covers 13 residues. Germline CDR1 and CDR2: LGHNA and YSLEER. The CDR3 coding sequence is TGCGCCAGCAGCCACACAGGGGGCAATGAGCAGTTCTTC. Translated: CASSHTGGNEQFF.

The rearrangement joins TRBV6-4 to TRBJ1-1; D is unresolved. Trimming cost V 6 bases and J 3 bases, with 14 bases left between them. The germline V gene encodes CDR1 MRHNA and CDR2 SNTAGT. This CDR3 is built from 14 residues. The CDR3, as DNA: TGTGCCAGCAGAAGAGATGGAGACTACACTGAAGCTTTCTTT. This sequence encodes CASRRDGDYTEAFF.

The chain employs TRBV18 and TRBJ2-3, with 7 nucleotides matching TRBD2. The J segment lost 4 bases and the V segment lost 3 bases, leaving 13 bases of the junction unmatched. This CDR3 is built from 17 residues. Germline loops: CDR1 KGHSH, CDR2 LQKENI. DNA of the CDR3: TGTGCCAGCTCACCCTTACCCGCGGGAGACGAAGCAGATACGCAGTATTTT. Translated: CASSPLPAGDEADTQYF.

The chain uses TRBV30 and TRBJ1-4; tentatively, D is TRBD1 (5 bases). Germline V gene lookup returns CDR1 GTSNPN and CDR2 SVGIG (reference sequence). CDR3 length equals 14 residues. Trimming cost V 4 bases and J 7 bases, with 16 bases left between them. The CDR3 is CAWNSGGSSEKLFF. The CDR3 coding sequence is TGTGCCTGGAACTCCGGGGGATCGAGTGAAAAACTGTTTTTT.

As regards this clone: A much larger clone differs from this one at a single base, so this may be a read error. Other DNA sequences in the sample encode the same CDR3. The rearrangement uses TRBV29-1 and TRBJ2-1; D is uncertain. The length of the CDR3 is 10 residues. V was shortened by 4 bases and J by 5 bases, with 3 bases between the two germline ends. Germline V lookup: CDR1 SQVTM, CDR2 ANQGSEA. The CDR3 is CSVGNNEQFF. CDR3 bases: TGCAGCGTTGGGAACAATGAGCAGTTCTTC.

As DNA, the CDR3 is TGTGCCAGTAGTCCAACAGGGGGCATCTGGCAGCCCCAGCATTTT. It specifies CASSPTGGIWQPQHF. The genes are TRBV19 and TRBJ1-5, with 9 positions matching TRBD1. Germline V lookup: CDR1 LNHDA, CDR2 SQIVND (reference sequence). The CDR3 sequence is 15 residues long. V was pared by 5 bases and J by 7 bases, with 9 bases of the junction left unmatched.

CDR3: CASSQARDRGLYGYTF. For the CDR3, the DNA is TGCGCCAGCAGCCAAGCCCGGGACAGGGGGCTCTATGGCTACACCTTC. The V call is TRBV4-1, the J call TRBJ1-2; 12 bases agree with TRBD1. The CDR3 spans 16 residues. Germline CDR1 reads MGHRA; CDR2 reads YSYEKL. The trim removed 1 base at V and 4 bases at J, leaving 4 bases unmatched.

The V and J genes are TRBV10-1 and TRBJ2-3; unclear D gene. The CDR3 extends over 13 amino acids. Trimming took off 0 bases at V and 5 bases at J, with 6 bases between the two ends. Germline assignment: CDR1 WNHNN and CDR2 SYGVQD (reference sequence). The CDR3 is CASSESGGDTQYF. The CDR3 DNA reads TGCGCCAGCAGTGAGTCGGGCGGAGATACGCAGTATTTT.

The chain uses TRBV7-6 and TRBJ2-1; 7 nucleotides agree with TRBD1. The germline CDR1 and CDR2 sequences are SGHVS and FNYEAQ. This CDR3 has 15 residues. After removal of 4 bases from V and 6 bases from J, the junction contained 9 bases not matched to a gene. CDR3 sequence reads: CASSSDRNIVNEQFF. The CDR3 DNA is TGTGCCAGCAGCTCGGACAGGAACATAGTCAATGAGCAGTTCTTC. The whole variable domain, filled in from reference TRBV7-6 and TRBJ2-1, reads GAGVSQSPRYKVTKRGQDVALRCDPISGHVSLYWYRQALGQGPEFLTYFNYEAQQDKSGLPNDRFSAERPEGSISTLTIQRTEQRDSAMYRCASSSDRNIVNEQFFGPGTRLTVL.